The rows below give T cell receptor beta chains drawn from one sample of a study of T-cell memory formation after mild COVID-19. MiXCR was run by TCRdb on the 5' RACE reads, yielding one entry per CDR3 protein. Of some 600,000 distinct CDR3 sequences listed, roughly 17% are singletons. Material: PBMCs or a T cell subset sorted from them (not recorded which). The receptors here all came from an adult woman who had mild COVID-19 (a few samples of this study predate the infection). Cell type and time point are not known. Both conserved end residues are part of each CDR3. The D gene is left open where the match is weak. The size field is filled for only some rows; it gives once, few, many or a size class.

D | J | V | size | CDR3 | DNA
NA | TRBJ2-2 | TRBV24-1 | NA | CATSDLEGIGGLRNTGELFF | TGTGCCACCAGTGACCTAGAAGGCATAGGGGGGCTCCGGAACACCGGGGAGCTGTTTTTT
TRBD1 | TRBJ2-5 | TRBV11-3 | NA | CASSELQGQGVWETQYF | TGTGCCAGCAGCGAGCTTCAGGGACAGGGGGTTTGGGAGACCCAGTACTTC
NA | TRBJ2-3 | TRBV23-1 | few | CAWGSSTDTQYF | TGCGCCTGGGGTTCTAGCACAGATACGCAGTATTTT
TRBD1 | TRBJ1-5 | TRBV6-1 | NA | CASSLQGWMGNQPQHF | TGTGCCAGCAGTCTACAGGGGTGGATGGGCAATCAGCCCCAGCATTTT
NA | TRBJ1-5 | TRBV7-9 | few | CASSLDFAPQHF | TGTGCCAGCAGTTTAGACTTTGCGCCCCAGCATTTT
NA | TRBJ2-1 | TRBV20-1 | NA | CSARAEGTHNEQFF | TGCAGTGCTAGAGCAGAGGGGACCCACAATGAGCAGTTCTTC
NA | TRBJ2-2 | TRBV5-1 | NA | CASTGGHSNTGELFF | TGCGCCAGCACTGGAGGTCACTCGAACACCGGGGAGCTGTTTTTT
TRBD2 | TRBJ2-1 | TRBV27 | many | CASSLGLAGGSNNEQFF | TGTGCCAGCAGTTTGGGGCTAGCGGGAGGGTCGAACAATGAGCAGTTCTTC
NA | TRBJ2-1 | TRBV12-3/TRBV12-4 | NA | CASKPGGTGGYNEQFF | TGTGCCAGCAAACCGGGGGGCACAGGGGGTTACAATGAGCAGTTCTTC
TRBD2 | TRBJ2-3 | TRBV12-3/TRBV12-4 | NA | CASSFGLAGATDTQYF | TGTGCCAGCAGTTTTGGACTAGCGGGGGCCACAGATACGCAGTATTTT
NA | TRBJ2-7 | TRBV20-1 | NA | CSARDHRRRAYEQYF | TGCAGTGCTAGAGATCACAGGCGGAGAGCCTACGAGCAGTACTTC